The 22 T cell receptor beta chains below all came from one sample that was sequenced in a study of T-cell reconstitution after alpha-beta-depleted transplantation in children. Using unique molecular identifiers, the investigators prepared the TCRbeta library. MiXCR, applied by TCRdb to the PCR reads, yields one record per CDR3 protein. The repertoire holds 500,000 or so distinct CDR3 sequences, with about 30% as singletons. The specimen was PBMCs from the stem cell graft donor, collected from the stem cell graft. The receptors come from a human donor who donated a stem cell graft to a child with aplastic anemia.

A few counts support this clonotype. The chain has TRBV30 and TRBJ2-1, with TRBD2 matching 9 bases. CDR1 GTSNPN and CDR2 SVGIG come from the germline V gene (reference sequence). J was trimmed by 15 bases and V by 3 bases; bases with no gene match: 6. This CDR3 contains 11 residues. CDR3 protein: CAWRVAGVRFF. The CDR3 bases are TGTGCCTGGAGAGTAGCGGGAGTTCGGTTCTTC.

For this clonotype: Sequence at one end of the junction differs from germline and may be a read error. This chain connects TRBV7-9 to TRBJ2-1, with TRBD2 identical over 7 bases. The CDR3 length is 15 residues. CDR1 and CDR2 from the germline V gene are SEHNR and FQNEAQ (reference sequence). CDR3 amino acids: CASSFSSGRNNEHFF. CDR3 nucleotides: TGTGCCAGCAGCTTTTCTAGCGGTAGGAACAATGAGCACTTCTTC.

The chain is built from TRBV5-1 and TRBJ2-5; D unclear. Trimming took 2 bases from V and 5 from J, leaving 7 bases between them. The CDR3 covers 12 residues. Germline CDR1 reads SGHRS; CDR2 reads YFSETQ. The CDR3 sequence: CASSFMMETQYF. CDR3 in DNA: TGCGCCAGCAGCTTTATGATGGAGACCCAGTACTTC.

This clonotype was seen a single time. The chain is built from TRBV20-1 and TRBJ1-4, with 7 bases identical to TRBD1. From germline, CDR1 is DFQATT and CDR2 SNEGSKA (reference sequence). The CDR3 sequence is 13 residues long. J gave up 6 bases and V 6 bases, and 7 bases lay outside the gene matches. The CDR3: CSAGGGNDEKLFF. Written as DNA, the CDR3 is TGCAGTGCCGGAGGGGGCAACGATGAAAAACTGTTTTTT.

The chain recombines TRBV20-1 with TRBJ2-3; a weak D match, TRBD2 (6 bases). From germline, CDR1 is DFQATT and CDR2 SNEGSKA (reference sequence). V was clipped by 1 base and J by 4 bases, with 9 bases between them. The CDR3 sequence is 13 residues long. CDR3 bases: TGCAGTGCTAGAGGGGACTGGGCAGATACGCAGTATTTT. It specifies CSARGDWADTQYF.

In its sample, this clonotype was seen once. The chain joins TRBV7-9 to TRBJ2-2, with 11 bases matching TRBD1. The CDR3 contains 16 residues. J gave up 5 bases and V 5 bases, and 7 bases lay outside the gene matches. Germline V gene lookup returns CDR1 SEHNR and CDR2 FQNEAQ (reference sequence). The CDR3 coding sequence is TGTGCCAGCAGCCCTGGACAGGGGGCTTGGACCGGGGAGCTGTTTTTT. Amino acids: CASSPGQGAWTGELFF.

V is TRBV30 and J is TRBJ1-1, with D perhaps TRBD1 (5 bases). The CDR3 is 13 residues long. The V end was cut by 1 base, the J end by 1 base, with 7 bases between. CDR1 and CDR2 from the germline V gene are GTSNPN and SVGIG (reference sequence). DNA for the CDR3: TGTGCCTGGAGTGGACAGCCGAACACTGAAGCTTTCTTT. Translated: CAWSGQPNTEAFF.

V gene TRBV7-2 combines with J gene TRBJ1-3; D is unresolved. The germline gives CDR1 SGHTA, CDR2 FQGNSA. Trimming took off 5 bases at V and 6 bases at J, with 17 bases between the two ends. The CDR3 runs to 15 residues. The chain's CDR3 is CASSPRGYRENTIYF. DNA of the CDR3: TGTGCCAGCAGCCCCCGAGGTTATCGCGAAAACACCATATATTTT.

The CDR3 sequence is CASSINRGSPQYSNQPQHF. The DNA of the CDR3 is TGTGCCAGTAGTATCAATAGGGGGTCCCCCCAATATAGCAATCAGCCCCAGCATTTT. The chain employs TRBV19 and TRBJ1-5; tentative D call: TRBD1 (6 bases). Trimming pared 3 bases from V and 0 bases from J, leaving 21 bases between. The CDR3 totals 19 residues. Looked up from germline, CDR1 is LNHDA and CDR2 is SQIVND (reference sequence). The full variable domain, rest sourced from reference TRBV19 and TRBJ1-5, is DGGITQSPKYLFRKEGQNVTLSCEQNLNHDAMYWYRQDPGQGLRLIYYSQIVNDFQKGDIAEGYSVSREKKESFPLTVTSAQKNPTAFYLCASSINRGSPQYSNQPQHFGDGTRLSIL.

The rearrangement joins TRBV6-1 to TRBJ2-3; D is unclear. The CDR3 totals 13 residues. The germline CDR1 and CDR2 sequences are MNHNS and SASEGT. V lost 10 bases and J 0 bases, leaving 11 bases between the germline ends. The CDR3, as DNA: TGTGCCAACAAACAGCGAAGCACAGATACGCAGTATTTT. As protein: CANKQRSTDTQYF.

This clonotype was seen just once. The CDR3 DNA sequence: TGTGCCAGCCAGGCGGGAGAGACCCAGTACTTC. The encoded protein is CASQAGETQYF. The J gene is TRBJ2-5, the V gene TRBV12-3 or TRBV12-4, with D tentatively TRBD2 (5 bases). The CDR3 consists of 11 residues. V lost 8 bases and J lost 4, with 8 bases in between.

The rearrangement links TRBV11-2 to TRBJ2-2; D may be TRBD1 (6 bases). Germline V gene data show CDR1 as SGHAT and CDR2 as FQNNGV. V lost 5 bases and J 4 bases, leaving 14 bases between the germline ends. CDR3 length equals 15 residues. CDR3 sequence (DNA): TGTGCCAGCAGCACTACAGGGTTGGCCACCGGGGAGCTGTTTTTT. It codes for CASSTTGLATGELFF. The whole variable domain, filled in from reference TRBV11-2 and TRBJ2-2, reads EAGVAQSPRYKIIEKRQSVAFWCNPISGHATLYWYQQILGQGPKLLIQFQNNGVVDDSQLPKDRFSAERLKGVDSTLKIQPAKLEDSAVYLCASSTTGLATGELFFGEGSRLTVL.

This chain links TRBV12-3 or TRBV12-4 with TRBJ2-3; 7 nucleotides align to TRBD2. The CDR3 spans 17 residues. The V segment lost 3 bases and the J segment 4 bases; nucleotides outside the gene matches: 13. CDR3 in DNA: TGTGCCAGCAGTTTTGCGGGGGATACCTCGGGGTCAGATACGCAGTATTTT. As protein: CASSFAGDTSGSDTQYF.

V is TRBV20-1 and J is TRBJ1-4; 10 bases are a match to TRBD1. Per germline, CDR1 DFQATT and CDR2 SNEGSKA (reference sequence). The ends lost 1 base at V and 7 bases at J; junction bases unmatched: 6. This CDR3 has 15 amino acids. CDR3 coding DNA: TGCAGTGCTAGAGCTATGGGACAGGGGATTGAAAAACTGTTTTTT. This encodes CSARAMGQGIEKLFF.

Comments on this clonotype: Its ends do not fully match the called genes, so a read error is possible. J is TRBJ1-5 and V is TRBV7-3, with a weak D call TRBD1 (6 bases). This CDR3 region has 15 residues. Germline loops: CDR1 SGHTA, CDR2 FQGTGA. The chain's CDR3 is CASSFTSGGNHPQHF. DNA for the CDR3: TGTGCCAGCAGCTTTACGAGTGGGGGCAATCATCCCCAGCATTTT.

The chain has TRBV19 and TRBJ1-1; TRBD1 is a possible D gene (6 bases). CDR1 and CDR2 (germline): LNHDA, SQIVND (reference sequence). Trimming stripped 2 bases from V and 3 bases from J, with 19 bases between. CDR3 length: 17 amino acids. The CDR3 DNA reads TGTGCCAGTAGTATAATCGCGGGGGCTGGTCTCGACACTGAAGCTTTCTTT. Translated: CASSIIAGAGLDTEAFF.

The genes are TRBV7-2 and TRBJ2-1; D tentatively fits TRBD1 or TRBD2 (5 bases each). Germline V gives CDR1 SGHTA, CDR2 FQGNSA. CDR3 size: 15 residues. With 1 base removed from V and 6 bases from J, the gap between germline ends came to 13 bases. The DNA for the CDR3 is TGTGCCAGCAGCTTAGGGCAGGGAGCACCCAATGAGCAGTTCTTC. Translation: CASSLGQGAPNEQFF. The whole variable domain, remainder taken from reference TRBV7-2 and TRBJ2-1, is GAGVSQSPSNKVTEKGKDVELRCDPISGHTALYWYRQSLGQGLEFLIYFQGNSAPDKSGLPSDRFSAERTGGSVSTLTIQRTQQEDSAVYLCASSLGQGAPNEQFFGPGTRLTVL.

V is TRBV11-2 and J is TRBJ2-3, with D maybe TRBD1 (5 bases). The CDR3 length is 16 residues. From germline, CDR1 is SGHAT and CDR2 FQNNGV. Between the trimmed V and J ends, which lost 5 bases and 3 bases, there was a span of 18 bases. The CDR3 DNA reads TGTGCCAGCAGCGGCCTCGGACACAGAGGAACAGATACGCAGTATTTT. Its translation is CASSGLGHRGTDTQYF.

This clonotype has only one observation. The chain combines TRBV7-2 with TRBJ1-4; D gene unclear. From germline, CDR1 is SGHTA and CDR2 FQGNSA. This CDR3 is 12 amino acids long. The V end was cut by 1 base, the J end by 11 bases, with 8 bases between. The CDR3 reads CASSLDSWKLFF. In DNA, the CDR3 is TGTGCCAGCAGCTTAGATTCGTGGAAACTGTTTTTT.

This clonotype was recorded a few times. This chain uses TRBV29-1 with TRBJ1-1; D unclear. The length of the CDR3 is 13 residues. The V end was cut by 6 bases, the J end by 1 base, with 12 bases between. CDR1 is SQVTM, CDR2 ANQGSEA, per germline. This CDR3 is CSVGASRNTEAFF. As DNA, the CDR3 is TGCAGCGTCGGTGCCTCGAGGAACACTGAAGCTTTCTTT.

The rearrangement joins TRBV9 to TRBJ2-1; TRBD2 might be the D (6 bases). This CDR3 contains 17 residues. Trimming pared 2 bases from V and 10 bases from J, leaving 25 bases between. The germline V gene encodes CDR1 SGDLS and CDR2 YYNGEE. The CDR3 protein is CASSVATTSSVSGEQFF. CDR3 coding DNA: TGTGCCAGCAGCGTCGCCACTACTTCTAGCGTCTCCGGCGAGCAGTTCTTC.

The genes are TRBV5-8 and TRBJ2-2, with a tentative D call TRBD1 (6 bases). In germline, CDR1 is SGHTS, CDR2 YDEGEE. CDR3 length: 15 residues. The V and J ends lost 4 bases and 1 base respectively, with 11 bases between them. CDR3 in DNA: TGTGCCAGCAGCCCGGGACAAATGAACACCGGGGAGCTGTTTTTT. Translating it yields CASSPGQMNTGELFF.